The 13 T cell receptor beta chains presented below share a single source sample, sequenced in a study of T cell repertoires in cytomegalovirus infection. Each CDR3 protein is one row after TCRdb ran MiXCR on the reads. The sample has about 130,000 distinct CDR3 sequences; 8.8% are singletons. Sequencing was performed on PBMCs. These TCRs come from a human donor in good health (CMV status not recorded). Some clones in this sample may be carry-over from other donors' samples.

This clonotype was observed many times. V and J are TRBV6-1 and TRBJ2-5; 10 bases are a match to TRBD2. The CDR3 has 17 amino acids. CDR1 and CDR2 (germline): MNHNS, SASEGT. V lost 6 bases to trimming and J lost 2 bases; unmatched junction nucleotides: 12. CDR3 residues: CASRRISGLALQETQYF. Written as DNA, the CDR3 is TGTGCCAGCAGAAGAATATCGGGACTAGCGCTGCAAGAGACCCAGTACTTC.

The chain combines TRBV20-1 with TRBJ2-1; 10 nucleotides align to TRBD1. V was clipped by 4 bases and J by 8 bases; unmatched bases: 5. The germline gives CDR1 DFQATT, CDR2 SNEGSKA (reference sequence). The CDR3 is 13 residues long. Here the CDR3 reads CSATGQGRDEQFF. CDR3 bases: TGCAGTGCTACGGGACAGGGGAGGGATGAGCAGTTCTTC.

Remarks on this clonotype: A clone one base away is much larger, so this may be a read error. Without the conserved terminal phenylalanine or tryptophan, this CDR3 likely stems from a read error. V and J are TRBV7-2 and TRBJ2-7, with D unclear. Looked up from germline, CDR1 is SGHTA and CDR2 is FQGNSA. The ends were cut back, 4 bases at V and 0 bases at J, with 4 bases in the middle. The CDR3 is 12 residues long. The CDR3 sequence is CASSSYSYEQYY. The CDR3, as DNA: TGTGCCAGCAGCTCCTACTCCTACGAGCAGTACTAC.

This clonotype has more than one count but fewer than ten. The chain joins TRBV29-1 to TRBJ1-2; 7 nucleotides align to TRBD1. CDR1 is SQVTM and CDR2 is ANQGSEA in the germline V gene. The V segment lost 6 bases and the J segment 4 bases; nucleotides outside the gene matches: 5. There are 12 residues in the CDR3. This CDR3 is CSVRRDSYGYTF. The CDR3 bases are TGCAGCGTACGCCGGGACAGCTATGGCTACACCTTC.

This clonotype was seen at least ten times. This CDR3 is CSARGRTGVPINEQFF. The CDR3, as DNA: TGCAGTGCTAGAGGCAGGACAGGGGTACCGATCAATGAGCAGTTCTTC. This chain links TRBV20-1 with TRBJ2-1; 9 bases fit TRBD1. CDR1 is DFQATT and CDR2 is SNEGSKA in the germline V gene (reference sequence). Trimming at V came to 1 base and at J to 6 bases, leaving 10 bases not matched to a gene. The CDR3 has 16 amino acids.

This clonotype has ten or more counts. The CDR3 DNA sequence: TGTGCCAGCAGCTTAGCCAGGGACACAGATACGCAGTATTTT. This codes for CASSLARDTDTQYF. The chain combines TRBV7-9 with TRBJ2-3; weak D call: TRBD1 (5 bases). This CDR3 contains 14 residues. The germline V gene encodes CDR1 SEHNR and CDR2 FQNEAQ (reference sequence). Trimming shortened V by 0 bases and J by 2 bases, and 6 bases separated the two germline ends.

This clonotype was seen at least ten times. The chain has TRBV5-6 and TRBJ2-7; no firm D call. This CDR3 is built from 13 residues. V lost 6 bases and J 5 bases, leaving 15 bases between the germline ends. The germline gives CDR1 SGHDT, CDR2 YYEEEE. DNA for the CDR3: TGTGCCAGCACTTCGACTTCTGCCAACGAGCAGTACTTC. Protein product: CASTSTSANEQYF.

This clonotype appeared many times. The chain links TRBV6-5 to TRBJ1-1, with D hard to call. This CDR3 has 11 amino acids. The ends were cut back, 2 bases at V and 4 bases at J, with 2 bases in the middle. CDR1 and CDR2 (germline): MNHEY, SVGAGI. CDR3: CASSYLTEAFF. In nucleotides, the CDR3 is TGTGCCAGCAGTTACCTCACTGAAGCTTTCTTT.

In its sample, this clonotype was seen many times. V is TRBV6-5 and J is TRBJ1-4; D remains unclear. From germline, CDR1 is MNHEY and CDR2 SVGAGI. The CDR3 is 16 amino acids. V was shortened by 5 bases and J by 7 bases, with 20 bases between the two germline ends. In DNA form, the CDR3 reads TGTGCCAGCAGTCCTCTCATTGCGACAATCACTGAAAAACTGTTTTTT. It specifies CASSPLIATITEKLFF.

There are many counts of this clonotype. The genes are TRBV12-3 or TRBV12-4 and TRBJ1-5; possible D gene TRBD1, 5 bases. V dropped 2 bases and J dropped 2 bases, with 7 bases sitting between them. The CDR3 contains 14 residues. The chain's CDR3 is CASSLRGGNQPQHF. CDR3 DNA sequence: TGTGCCAGCAGTTTAAGAGGGGGCAATCAGCCCCAGCATTTT.

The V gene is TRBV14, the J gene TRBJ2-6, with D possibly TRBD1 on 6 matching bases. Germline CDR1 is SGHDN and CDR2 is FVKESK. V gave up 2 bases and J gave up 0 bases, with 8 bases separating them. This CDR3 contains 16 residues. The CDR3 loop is CASSQRTASGANVLTF. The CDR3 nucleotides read TGTGCCAGCAGCCAAAGGACAGCCTCTGGGGCCAACGTCCTGACTTTC.

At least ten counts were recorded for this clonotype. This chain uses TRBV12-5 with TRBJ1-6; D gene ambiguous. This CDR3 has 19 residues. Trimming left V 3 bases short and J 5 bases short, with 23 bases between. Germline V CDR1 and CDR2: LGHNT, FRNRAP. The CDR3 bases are TGTGCTAGTGGTTTACGGGCAGCCTCGGATGGCCTAAATAATTCACCCCTCCACTTT. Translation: CASGLRAASDGLNNSPLHF.

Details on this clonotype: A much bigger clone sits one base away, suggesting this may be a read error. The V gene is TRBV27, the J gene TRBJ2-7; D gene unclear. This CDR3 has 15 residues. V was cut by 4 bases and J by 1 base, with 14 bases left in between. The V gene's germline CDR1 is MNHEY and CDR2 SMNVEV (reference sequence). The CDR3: CASSSSGSDSYEQYF. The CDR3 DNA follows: TGTGCCAGCAGTTCGTCCGGGTCAGATTCCTACGAGCAGTACTTC.